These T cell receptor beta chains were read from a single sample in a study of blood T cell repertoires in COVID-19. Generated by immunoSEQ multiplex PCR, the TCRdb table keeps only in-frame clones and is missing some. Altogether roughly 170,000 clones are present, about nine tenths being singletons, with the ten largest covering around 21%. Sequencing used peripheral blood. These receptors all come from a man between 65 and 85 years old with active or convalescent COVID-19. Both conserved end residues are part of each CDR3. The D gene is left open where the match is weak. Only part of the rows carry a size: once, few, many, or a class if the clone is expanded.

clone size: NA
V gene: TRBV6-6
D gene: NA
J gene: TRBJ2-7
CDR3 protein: CASSRMGGTSYEQYF
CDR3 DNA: TGTGCCAGCAGCCGAATGGGCGGGACCTCCTACGAGCAGTACTTC

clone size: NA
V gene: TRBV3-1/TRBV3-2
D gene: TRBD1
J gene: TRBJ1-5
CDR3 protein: CASSRIAGTDQPQHF
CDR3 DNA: TGTGCCAGCAGCCGCATTGCCGGGACAGATCAGCCCCAGCATTTT

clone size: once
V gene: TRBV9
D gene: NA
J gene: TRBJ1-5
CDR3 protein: CASSLDTANQPQHF
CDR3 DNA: TGTGCCAGCAGCCTGGACACGGCGAATCAGCCCCAGCATTTT

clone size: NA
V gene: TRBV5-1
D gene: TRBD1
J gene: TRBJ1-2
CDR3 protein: CASSSPATGGVSYTF
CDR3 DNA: TGCGCCAGCAGCTCCCCGGCAACAGGGGGGGTCAGCTACACCTTC

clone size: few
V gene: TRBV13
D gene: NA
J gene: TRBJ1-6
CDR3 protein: CASRAGLRNSPLHF
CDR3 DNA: TGTGCCAGCAGGGCGGGACTGAGGAATTCACCCCTCCACTTT

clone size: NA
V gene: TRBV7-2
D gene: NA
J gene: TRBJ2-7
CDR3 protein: CASSFSTGRVHEQYF
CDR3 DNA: TGTGCCAGCAGCTTTTCGACAGGTCGTGTTCACGAGCAGTACTTC

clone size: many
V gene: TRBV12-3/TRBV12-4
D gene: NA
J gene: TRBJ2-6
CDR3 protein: CASSPLNVLTF
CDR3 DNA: TGTGCCAGCAGTCCCCTCAACGTCCTGACTTTC

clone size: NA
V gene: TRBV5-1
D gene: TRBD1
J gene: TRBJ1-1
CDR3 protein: CASSRYRQGMNTEAFF
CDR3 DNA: TGCGCCAGCAGCCGATATAGACAGGGCATGAACACTGAAGCTTTCTTT

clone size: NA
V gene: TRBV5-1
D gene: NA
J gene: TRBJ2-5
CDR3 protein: CATTIGPGEETQYF
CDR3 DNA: TGCGCCACAACGATCGGGCCAGGGGAAGAGACCCAGTACTTC

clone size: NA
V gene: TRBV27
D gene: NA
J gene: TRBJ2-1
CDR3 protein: CASRGTFYNEQFF
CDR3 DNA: TGTGCCAGCAGGGGGACATTCTACAATGAGCAGTTCTTC

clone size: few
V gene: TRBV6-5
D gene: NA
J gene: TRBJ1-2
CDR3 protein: CASSYSAGVGYGYTF
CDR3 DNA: TGTGCCAGCAGTTACTCCGCCGGGGTAGGCTATGGCTACACCTTC

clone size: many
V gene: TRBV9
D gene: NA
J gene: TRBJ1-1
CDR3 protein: CASSVDPGEETEAFF
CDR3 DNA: TGTGCCAGCAGCGTAGATCCAGGGGAAGAGACTGAAGCTTTCTTT

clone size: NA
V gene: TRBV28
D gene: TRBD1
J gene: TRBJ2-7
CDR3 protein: CASSPWTGGLDEQYF
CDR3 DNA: TGTGCCAGCAGTCCCTGGACAGGGGGCTTAGACGAGCAGTACTTC

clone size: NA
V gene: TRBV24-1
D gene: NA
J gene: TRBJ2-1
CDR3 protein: CATSGKSSSYNEQFF
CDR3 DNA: TGTGCCACCAGTGGTAAGTCGAGCTCCTACAATGAGCAGTTCTTC

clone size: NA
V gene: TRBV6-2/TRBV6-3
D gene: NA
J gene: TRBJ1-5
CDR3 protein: CASSYSRGLWDQPQHF
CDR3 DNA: TGTGCCAGCAGTTACTCGAGGGGACTCTGGGATCAGCCCCAGCATTTT

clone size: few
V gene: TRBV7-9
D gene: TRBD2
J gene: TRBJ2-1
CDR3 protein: CASSLGASGSWFF
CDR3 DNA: TGTGCCAGCAGCTTGGGGGCTAGCGGGAGTTGGTTCTTC

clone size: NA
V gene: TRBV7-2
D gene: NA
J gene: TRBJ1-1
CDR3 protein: CASSARVETEAFF
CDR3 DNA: TGTGCCAGCAGCGCTCGCGTAGAGACTGAAGCTTTCTTT

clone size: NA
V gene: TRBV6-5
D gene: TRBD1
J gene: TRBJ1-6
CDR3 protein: CASRPTGAYNSPLHF
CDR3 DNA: TGTGCCAGCAGACCTACAGGGGCGTATAATTCACCCCTCCACTTT

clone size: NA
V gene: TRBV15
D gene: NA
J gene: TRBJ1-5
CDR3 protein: CATSRDLGVDQPQHF
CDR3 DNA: TGTGCCACCAGCAGAGATCTAGGGGTCGATCAGCCCCAGCATTTT

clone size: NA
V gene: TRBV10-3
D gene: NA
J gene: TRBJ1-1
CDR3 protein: CAISPGVSGIQAFF
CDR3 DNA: TGTGCCATCAGCCCCGGGGTATCCGGTATCCAGGCTTTCTTT

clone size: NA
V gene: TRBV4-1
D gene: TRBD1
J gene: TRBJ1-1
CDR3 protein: CASRPGTGNTEAFF
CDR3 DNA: TGCGCCAGCAGACCCGGGACAGGGAACACTGAAGCTTTCTTT

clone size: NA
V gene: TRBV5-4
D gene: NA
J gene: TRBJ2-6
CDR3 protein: CASSFRDSGANVLTF
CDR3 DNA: TGTGCCAGCAGCTTCAGGGACTCTGGGGCCAACGTCCTGACTTTC

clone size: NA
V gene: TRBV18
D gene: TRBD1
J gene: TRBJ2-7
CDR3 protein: CACSEGQGYEQYF
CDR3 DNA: TGTGCCTGCTCTGAAGGACAGGGCTACGAGCAGTACTTC

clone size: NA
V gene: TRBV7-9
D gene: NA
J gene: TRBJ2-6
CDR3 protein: CASSHTGTLSGANVLTF
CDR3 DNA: TGTGCCAGCAGCCATACAGGGACCTTATCTGGGGCCAACGTCCTGACTTTC

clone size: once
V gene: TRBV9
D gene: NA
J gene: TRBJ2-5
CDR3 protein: CASSVGGEETQYF
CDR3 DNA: TGTGCCAGCAGCGTAGGGGGGGAAGAGACCCAGTACTTC

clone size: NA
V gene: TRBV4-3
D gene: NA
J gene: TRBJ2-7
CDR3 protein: CASSQGGPQVYEQYF
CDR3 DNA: TGCGCCAGCAGCCAAGGGGGCCCTCAGGTCTACGAGCAGTACTTC

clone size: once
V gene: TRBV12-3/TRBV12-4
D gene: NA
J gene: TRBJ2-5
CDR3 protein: CASKGGKGTQYF
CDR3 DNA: TGTGCCAGCAAAGGCGGGAAAGGGACCCAGTACTTC

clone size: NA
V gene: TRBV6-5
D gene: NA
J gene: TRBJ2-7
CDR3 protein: CASSYSMSGRNYEQYF
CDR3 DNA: TGTGCCAGCAGTTACTCGATGTCAGGGAGGAACTACGAGCAGTACTTC

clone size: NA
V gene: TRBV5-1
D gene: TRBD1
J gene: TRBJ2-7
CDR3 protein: CASSPSTGAPYEQYF
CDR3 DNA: TGCGCCAGCAGCCCATCGACAGGGGCCCCCTACGAGCAGTACTTC

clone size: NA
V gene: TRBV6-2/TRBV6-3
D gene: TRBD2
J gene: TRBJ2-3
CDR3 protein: CASSFGLAGASTDTQYF
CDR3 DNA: TGTGCCAGCAGCTTTGGACTAGCGGGGGCTAGCACAGATACGCAGTATTTT

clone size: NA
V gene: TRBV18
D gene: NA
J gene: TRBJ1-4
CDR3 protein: CASSLDAANEKLFF
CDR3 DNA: TGTGCCAGCTCACTCGATGCGGCTAATGAAAAACTGTTTTTT

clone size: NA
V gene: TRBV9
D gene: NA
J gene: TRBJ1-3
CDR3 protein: CASTSQANTIYF
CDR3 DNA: TGTGCCAGCACTTCCCAAGCGAACACCATATATTTT

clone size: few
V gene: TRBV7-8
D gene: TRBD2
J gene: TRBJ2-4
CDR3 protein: CASSLFGPGTSGGVAKNIQYF
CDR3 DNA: TGTGCCAGCAGCTTATTTGGCCCAGGGACTAGCGGGGGGGTAGCCAAAAACATTCAGTACTTC

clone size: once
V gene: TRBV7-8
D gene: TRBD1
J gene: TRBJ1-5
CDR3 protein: CASNLGQGYQPQHF
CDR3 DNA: TGTGCCAGCAACCTGGGACAGGGGTACCAGCCCCAGCATTTT

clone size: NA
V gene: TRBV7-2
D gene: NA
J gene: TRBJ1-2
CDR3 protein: CASSLSQNYGYTF
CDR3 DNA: TGTGCCAGCAGCTTAAGTCAGAACTATGGCTACACCTTC

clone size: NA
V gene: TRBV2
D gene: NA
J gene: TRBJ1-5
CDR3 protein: CASRSRKDSGPQHF
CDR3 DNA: TGTGCCAGCAGGTCGAGGAAGGACTCGGGGCCCCAGCATTTT

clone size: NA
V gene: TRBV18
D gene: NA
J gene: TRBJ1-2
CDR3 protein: CASSPRLGFDGYTF
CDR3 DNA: TGTGCCAGCTCACCACGCCTGGGCTTCGATGGCTACACCTTC

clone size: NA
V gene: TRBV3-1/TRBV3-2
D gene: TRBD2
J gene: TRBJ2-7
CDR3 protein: CASTSGTSGRIHEQYF
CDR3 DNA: TGTGCCAGTACGTCCGGGACTAGCGGGAGGATCCACGAGCAGTACTTC

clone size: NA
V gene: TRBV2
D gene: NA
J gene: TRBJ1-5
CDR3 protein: CASMSKGLGNQPQHF
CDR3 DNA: TGTGCCAGCATGTCTAAGGGGCTTGGCAATCAGCCCCAGCATTTT

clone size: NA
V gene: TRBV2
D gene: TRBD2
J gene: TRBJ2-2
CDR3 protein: CASTGTSANTGELFF
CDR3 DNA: TGTGCCAGCACCGGGACTAGCGCGAACACCGGGGAGCTGTTTTTT

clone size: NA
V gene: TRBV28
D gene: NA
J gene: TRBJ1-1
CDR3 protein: CASSLDGGPTNTEAFF
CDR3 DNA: TGTGCCAGCAGTTTAGACGGGGGGCCCACCAACACTGAAGCTTTCTTT

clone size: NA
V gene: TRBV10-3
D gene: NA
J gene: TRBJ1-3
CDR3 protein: CAISAVQVPGNTIYF
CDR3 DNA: TGTGCCATCAGTGCCGTCCAGGTCCCTGGAAACACCATATATTTT

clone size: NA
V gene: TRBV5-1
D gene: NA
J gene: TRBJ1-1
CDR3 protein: CASSLDGSLNTEAFF
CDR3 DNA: TGCGCCAGCAGCTTGGACGGTTCCTTGAACACTGAAGCTTTCTTT

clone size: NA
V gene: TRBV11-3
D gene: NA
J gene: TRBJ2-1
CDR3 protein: CASSPSGTLNVHEQFF
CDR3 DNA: TGTGCCAGCAGCCCAAGCGGGACACTGAACGTCCATGAGCAGTTCTTC

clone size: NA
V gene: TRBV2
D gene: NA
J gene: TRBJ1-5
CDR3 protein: CASRRQTNQPQHF
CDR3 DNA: TGTGCCAGCAGACGACAGACCAATCAGCCCCAGCATTTT